The 15 T cell receptor beta chains below all came from one sample that was sequenced in a study of blood T cell repertoires in COVID-19 (TCRdb year 2020). The library was produced with the immunoSEQ multiplex PCR assay. Not all clones reach the TCRdb copy of this immuneACCESS table, which keeps in-frame sequences only. Checked studies attribute under half of the gap to unresolved V genes and leave the rest unexplained. The sample contains over 110,000 clones, approximately 84% of them found a single time. 3.5% to 5% of the sample comes from the top ten. The specimen was PBMCs or T cells enriched from blood (not recorded which). Receptors originate from a man in his fifties in a cohort exposed to, infected with or recovered from COVID-19 (not recorded which).

The V call is TRBV9, the J call TRBJ2-5, with TRBD1 matching over 9 bases. Looked up from germline, CDR1 is SGDLS and CDR2 is YYNGEE. The CDR3 runs to 16 residues. J was trimmed by 5 bases and V by 4 bases; bases with no gene match: 12. CDR3 DNA: TGTGCCAGCAGCACCAGACAGGGGGTGGCCGGGGAGACCCAGTACTTC. It yields the protein CASSTRQGVAGETQYF.

The V and J genes are TRBV6-5 and TRBJ2-4; the match to TRBD1 covers 11 bases. V gave up 7 bases and J gave up 3 bases; unmatched junction bases: 5. The CDR3 length is 15 residues. Looked up from germline, CDR1 is MNHEY and CDR2 is SVGAGI. CDR3 DNA: TGTGCCAGCACCAGGACAGGGGGCGGCAAAAACATTCAGTACTTC. Translating it yields CASTRTGGGKNIQYF.

This chain connects TRBV5-1 to TRBJ2-7; 14 nucleotides align to TRBD2. The V and J ends lost 5 bases and 6 bases, in that order; junction bases with no gene match: 16. CDR1 is SGHRS and CDR2 is YFSETQ in the germline V gene. The CDR3 consists of 18 residues. The CDR3 DNA is TGCGCCAGCAGGTATAGTGGGACTAGCGGGAGCATTTGGGTCGAGCAGTACTTC. It encodes CASRYSGTSGSIWVEQYF.

This chain connects TRBV6-5 to TRBJ2-2, with TRBD1 identical over 7 bases. With V trimmed by 7 bases and J by 7 bases, 12 bases remained unmatched. The CDR3 is 15 residues long. CDR1 is MNHEY and CDR2 is SVGAGI in the germline V gene. CDR3 region: CASTRQGKTGGELFF. Written as DNA, the CDR3 is TGTGCCAGCACCCGACAGGGAAAGACTGGCGGGGAGCTGTTTTTT.

CDR3 coding DNA: TGTGCCAGCAGCCCTTTTACAGATACGCAGTATTTT. This gives the protein CASSPFTDTQYF. The chain employs TRBV7-9 and TRBJ2-3; D uncertain. Trimming removed 5 bases at V and 3 bases at J, with 6 bases between. Germline values: CDR1 SEHNR, CDR2 FQNEAQ (reference sequence). This CDR3 region has 12 residues.

This clone appeared a few times. This chain links TRBV27 with TRBJ1-2; 12 bases line up with TRBD1. This CDR3 contains 14 residues. In germline, CDR1 is MNHEY, CDR2 SMNVEV (reference sequence). With V trimmed by 4 bases and J by 7 bases, 4 bases remained unmatched. The CDR3 DNA follows: TGTGCCAGCAGTTGGGGACAGGGGGCGCGTGGCTACACCTTC. Amino acid sequence: CASSWGQGARGYTF.

This chain connects TRBV19 to TRBJ2-2; possibly TRBD2 for D (6 bases). CDR3 length: 17 residues. Germline assignment: CDR1 LNHDA and CDR2 SQIVND (reference sequence). V lost 10 bases, J lost 0 bases, and 21 bases lay in between. The CDR3 coding sequence is TGTGCCACGAAAAGTAGCGGAGTCTACGCGAACACCGGGGAGCTGTTTTTT. This translates into CATKSSGVYANTGELFF.

The J gene is TRBJ1-2, the V gene TRBV12-3 or TRBV12-4; D unresolved. The CDR3 length is 13 residues. V gave up 4 bases and J gave up 3 bases, with 9 bases separating them. This chain's CDR3 is CASSSTADYGYTF. CDR3 coding DNA: TGTGCCAGCAGTTCAACAGCGGACTATGGCTACACCTTC.

This chain links TRBV10-2 with TRBJ2-1; 14 bases align to TRBD2. CDR3 length equals 15 residues. Germline loops: CDR1 WSHSY, CDR2 SAAADI. V lost 7 bases, J lost 3 bases, and 2 bases stayed unmatched. The CDR3 loop reads CASKGLAGVYNEQFF. In nucleotides, the CDR3 is TGCGCCAGCAAGGGACTAGCGGGAGTCTACAATGAGCAGTTCTTC.

The chain employs TRBV9 and TRBJ2-2; D is possibly TRBD1 (5 bases). The CDR3 sequence is 17 residues long. CDR1 and CDR2 (germline): SGDLS, YYNGEE. V was shortened by 5 bases and J by 0 bases, with 17 bases between the two germline ends. Here the CDR3 reads CASSLSQGPANTGELFF. CDR3 nucleotide sequence: TGTGCCAGCAGTCTTTCTCAGGGTCCCGCGAACACCGGGGAGCTGTTTTTT.

This clone occurred a few times. This sequence joins TRBV27 and TRBJ2-1; D is possibly TRBD2 (5 bases). The V end was cut by 2 bases, the J end by 2 bases, with 10 bases between. The CDR3 sequence is 15 residues long. The germline gives CDR1 MNHEY, CDR2 SMNVEV (reference sequence). CDR3 nucleotides: TGTGCCAGCAGTTTAGACGGACTCCCCTACAATGAGCAGTTCTTC. This gives the protein CASSLDGLPYNEQFF.

This clone is a singleton in its sample. The gene calls are TRBV7-8 and TRBJ2-2; perhaps TRBD1 as D (5 bases). V was cut by 5 bases and J by 1 base, with 14 bases left in between. There are 16 residues in the CDR3. Germline V gene data show CDR1 as SGHVS and CDR2 as FQNEAQ. The CDR3: CASSPMGRGNTGELFF. CDR3 nucleotide sequence: TGTGCCAGCAGCCCGATGGGAAGGGGGAACACCGGGGAGCTGTTTTTT.

The chain joins TRBV6-4 to TRBJ1-2; D gene unclear. This CDR3 region has 16 residues. V was trimmed by 2 bases and J by 5 bases, leaving 18 bases between them. Germline lookup yields CDR1 MRHNA and CDR2 SNTAGT. CDR3 loop: CASSDAGVPGLYGYTF. CDR3 DNA sequence: TGTGCCAGCAGTGACGCGGGAGTCCCCGGCTTATATGGCTACACCTTC.

V gene TRBV19 combines with J gene TRBJ2-3; TRBD2 aligns across 10 bases. The CDR3 covers 16 residues. Germline V CDR1 and CDR2: LNHDA, SQIVND (reference sequence). The junction had 13 bases not matched to a gene; V was cut back by 10 bases and J by 3 bases. The CDR3 sequence is CATSSGSLVGTDTQYF. CDR3 sequence (DNA): TGTGCCACCTCTAGCGGGAGTTTGGTTGGGACAGATACGCAGTATTTT.

CDR3 in amino acids: CASSQGNRGNNEKLFF. Written as DNA, the CDR3 is TGCGCCAGCAGCCAAGGAAACAGGGGGAATAATGAAAAACTGTTTTTT. The chain joins TRBV4-1 to TRBJ1-4, with 8 bases identical to TRBD1. Germline lookup yields CDR1 MGHRA and CDR2 YSYEKL. With 1 base clipped from V and 4 bases from J, the junction kept 5 bases outside the gene matches. CDR3 length: 16 amino acids.